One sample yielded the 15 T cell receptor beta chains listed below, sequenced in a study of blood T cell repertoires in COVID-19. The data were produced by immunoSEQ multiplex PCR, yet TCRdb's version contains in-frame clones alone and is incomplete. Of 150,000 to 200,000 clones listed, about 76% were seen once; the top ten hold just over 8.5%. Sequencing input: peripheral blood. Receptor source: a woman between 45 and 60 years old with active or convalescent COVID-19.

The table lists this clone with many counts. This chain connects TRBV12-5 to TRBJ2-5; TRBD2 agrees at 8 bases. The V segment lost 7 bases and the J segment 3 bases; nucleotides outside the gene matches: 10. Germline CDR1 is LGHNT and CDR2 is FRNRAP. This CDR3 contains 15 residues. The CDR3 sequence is CASAPGGAGEETQYF. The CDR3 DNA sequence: TGTGCTAGTGCCCCCGGTGGAGCGGGAGAAGAGACCCAGTACTTC. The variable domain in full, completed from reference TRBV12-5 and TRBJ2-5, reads DARVTQTPRHKVTEMGQEVTMRCQPILGHNTVFWYRQTMMQGLELLAYFRNRAPLDDSGMPKDRFSAEMPDATLATLKIQPSEPRDSAVYFCASAPGGAGEETQYFGPGTRLLVL.

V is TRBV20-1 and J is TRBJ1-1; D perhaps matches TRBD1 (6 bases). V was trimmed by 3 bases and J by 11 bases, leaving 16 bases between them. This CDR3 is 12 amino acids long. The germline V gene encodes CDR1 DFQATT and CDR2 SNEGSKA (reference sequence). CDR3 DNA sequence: TGCAGTGCTAGTGTGGGGGCTATGAAGGCTTTCTTT. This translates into CSASVGAMKAFF.

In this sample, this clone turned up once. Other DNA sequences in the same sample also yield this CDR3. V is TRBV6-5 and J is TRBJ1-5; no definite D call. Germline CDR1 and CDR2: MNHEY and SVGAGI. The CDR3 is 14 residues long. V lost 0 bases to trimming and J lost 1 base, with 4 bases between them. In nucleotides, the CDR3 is TGTGCCAGCAGTTACTCGGGCAGCAATCAGCCCCAGCATTTT. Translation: CASSYSGSNQPQHF.

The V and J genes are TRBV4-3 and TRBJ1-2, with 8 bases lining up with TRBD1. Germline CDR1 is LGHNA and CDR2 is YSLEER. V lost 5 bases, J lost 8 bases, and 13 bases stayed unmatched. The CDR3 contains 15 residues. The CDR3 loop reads CASSSAQGGLSGYTF. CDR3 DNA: TGCGCCAGCAGCTCCGCACAGGGGGGACTATCGGGCTACACCTTC.

The CDR3 loop is CATTASRVAQPQHF. The DNA of the CDR3 is TGTGCCACCACGGCCTCCAGGGTGGCTCAGCCCCAGCATTTT. The V gene is TRBV15, the J gene TRBJ1-5; a possible D gene is TRBD1 (5 bases). Deletions cut 7 bases from V and 6 bases from J, with 16 bases between. Germline CDR1 is LNHNV and CDR2 is YYDKDF (reference sequence). The CDR3 runs 14 residues.

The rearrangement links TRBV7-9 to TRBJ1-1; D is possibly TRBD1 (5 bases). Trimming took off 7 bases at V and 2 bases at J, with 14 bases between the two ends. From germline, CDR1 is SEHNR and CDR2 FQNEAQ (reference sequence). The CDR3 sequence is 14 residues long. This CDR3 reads CASTTLGGNTEAFF. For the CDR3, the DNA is TGTGCCAGCACCACCCTGGGGGGTAACACTGAAGCTTTCTTT.

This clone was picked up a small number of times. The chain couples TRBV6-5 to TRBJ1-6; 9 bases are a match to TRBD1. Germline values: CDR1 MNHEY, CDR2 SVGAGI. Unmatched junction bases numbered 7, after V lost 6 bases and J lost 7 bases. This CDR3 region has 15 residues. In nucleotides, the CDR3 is TGTGCCAGCAGCAAAACAGGGGGCGTGAATTCACCCCTCCACTTT. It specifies CASSKTGGVNSPLHF.

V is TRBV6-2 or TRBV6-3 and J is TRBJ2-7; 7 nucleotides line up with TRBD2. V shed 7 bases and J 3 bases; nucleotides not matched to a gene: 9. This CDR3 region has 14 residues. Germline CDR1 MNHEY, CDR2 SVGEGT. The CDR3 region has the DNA TGTGCCAGCACCCCACGGGACTACCGCTACGAGCAGTACTTC. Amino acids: CASTPRDYRYEQYF.

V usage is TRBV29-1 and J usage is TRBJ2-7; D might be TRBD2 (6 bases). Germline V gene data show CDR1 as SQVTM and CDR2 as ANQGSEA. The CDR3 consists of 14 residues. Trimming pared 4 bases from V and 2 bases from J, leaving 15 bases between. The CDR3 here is CSVAEGLDAYEQYF. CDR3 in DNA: TGCAGCGTTGCAGAGGGACTGGACGCCTACGAGCAGTACTTC.

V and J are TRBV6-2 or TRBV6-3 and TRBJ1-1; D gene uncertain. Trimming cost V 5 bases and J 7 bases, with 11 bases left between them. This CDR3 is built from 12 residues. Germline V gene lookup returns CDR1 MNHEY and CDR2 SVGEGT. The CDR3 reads CASSLGVGEAFF. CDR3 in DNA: TGTGCCAGCAGTCTAGGCGTGGGTGAAGCTTTCTTT.

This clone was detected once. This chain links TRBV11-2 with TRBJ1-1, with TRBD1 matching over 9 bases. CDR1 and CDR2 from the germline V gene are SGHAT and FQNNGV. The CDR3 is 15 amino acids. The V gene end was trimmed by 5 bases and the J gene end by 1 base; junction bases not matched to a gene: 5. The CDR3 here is CASSKVQGANTEAFF. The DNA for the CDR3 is TGTGCCAGCAGCAAAGTACAGGGGGCGAACACTGAAGCTTTCTTT.

The CDR3: CASSPTTGYGYTF. The CDR3 DNA is TGTGCCAGCAGCCCTACGACAGGGTATGGCTACACCTTC. The chain combines TRBV9 with TRBJ1-2; 7 bases line up with TRBD1. The ends lost 4 bases at V and 5 bases at J; junction bases unmatched: 5. There are 13 residues in the CDR3. CDR1 SGDLS and CDR2 YYNGEE come from the germline V gene.

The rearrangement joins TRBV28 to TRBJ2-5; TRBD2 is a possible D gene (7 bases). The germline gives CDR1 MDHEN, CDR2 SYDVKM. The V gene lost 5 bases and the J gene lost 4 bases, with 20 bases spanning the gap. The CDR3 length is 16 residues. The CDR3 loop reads CASSPEGRGGRETQYF. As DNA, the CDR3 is TGTGCCAGCAGTCCCGAGGGTAGGGGGGGGAGAGAGACCCAGTACTTC.

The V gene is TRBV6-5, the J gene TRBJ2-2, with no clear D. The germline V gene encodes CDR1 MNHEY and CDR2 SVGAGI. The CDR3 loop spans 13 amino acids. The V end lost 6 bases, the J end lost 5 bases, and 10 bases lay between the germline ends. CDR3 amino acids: CASSDPGTGELFF. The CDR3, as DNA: TGTGCCAGCAGCGACCCCGGGACCGGGGAGCTGTTTTTT.

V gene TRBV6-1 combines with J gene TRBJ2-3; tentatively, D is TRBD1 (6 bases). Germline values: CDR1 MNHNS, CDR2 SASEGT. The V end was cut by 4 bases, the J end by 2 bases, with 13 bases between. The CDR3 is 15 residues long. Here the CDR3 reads CASSAAGAYTDTQYF. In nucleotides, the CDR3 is TGTGCCAGCAGTGCAGCAGGGGCCTACACAGATACGCAGTATTTT.